This TCR beta chain emerged from a study of blood T cell repertoires in COVID-19. Study overall: Material from acute and convalescent COVID-19 was sourced from the United States, Italy and Spain. T cells, B-cell-depleted T cells, or PBMCs provided the cDNA or gDNA that served as material.

This clone was detected only once. Methods used by the authors: Counts of nucleated cells, estimated from reference gene primer amplification, were obtained. This table comes from immunoSEQ multiplex PCR, and its TCRdb copy is limited to in-frame clones, with some not included. V and J calls and clone size are as listed in that table; D and trimming were resolved from the DNA. The table lists tens of thousands of clones, 80% of them singletons. Trimming removed 0 bases from V and 6 bases from J; junction bases left unmatched: 1. Germline V gene data show CDR1 as SGHNT and CDR2 as YYREEE (reference sequence). The CDR3 covers 14 residues.

The sample was peripheral blood. This clonotype was sampled from a woman at least 80 years old with acute or convalescent COVID-19. The V call is TRBV5-4, the J call TRBJ2-3, with TRBD2 matching 10 bases. CDR3 nucleotide sequence: TGTGCCAGCAGCTTGGTTAGCGGGAGGGATACGCAGTATTTT. Encoded protein: CASSLVSGRDTQYF.